This T cell receptor beta chain was recorded in a study of cytomegalovirus exposure and HLA in healthy donors (dated by TCRdb to 2016 to 2017). Regarding the research as a whole: In an earlier analysis of approximately 640 of the donors, under 300 Gb of sequence data and 90 million to 120 million unique TCR beta sequences from 150 million to 200 million T cells were reported. Approximately 300 gigabases of sequencing data and 91 million or so unique TCR sequences made up an early release that covered over 550 HLA-typed donors. Among the roughly 400 genotyped donors, approximately 82% belonged to the genetic ancestry cluster associated with self-reported Caucasian donors. The study aimed to test whether signatures of past pathogen exposure could be identified by cataloging public T cell receptors. The study used immunosequencing to profile the T cell repertoires of several hundred subjects and linked those repertoires to cytomegalovirus serostatus. A separate validation cohort of approximately 130 different subjects was used in addition to the roughly 720-subject first cohort. High-throughput TCR immunosequencing, statistical association of individual TCRs with disease status, and machine learning were combined to predict cytomegalovirus infection status. To study patterns of TCR occurrence, a later analysis re-analyzed previously published TCR beta repertoires from more than 550 donors and added high-resolution HLA genotyping. Rather than drawing on any new phenotypic data, the later analysis identified candidate immune exposures from TCR beta sequences and the way those sequences occurred across donors. To decide whether each TCR beta V gene segment behaved as functional or pseudogenic, an earlier analysis of some 600 of the donors relied on high-throughput TCR beta sequencing. Alongside the repertoire data, information on donor age, sex, ethnicity and CMV serostatus was compiled. Genome-wide SNP genotypes for about 55% of the roughly 670 donors were used in a later genetic analysis, which treated that subset as a discovery cohort. All discovery cohort repertoires had been generated on a single sequencing platform. HLA typing covered class I and class II loci at four-digit resolution. Typing coverage differed by locus: A, B, C, DRB1 and DQB1 were typed in about 620-640 donors, DQA1 in 500 to 550, DPA1 in around 610, and DPB1 in roughly 470. A handful of DR-DQ haplotypes were handled as single units for association and clustering because linkage in the cohort was strong. Across about 370 genotyped donors of the cohort, an average of about 240,000 unique TCR beta nucleotide sequences per donor were sequenced, and 15% to 20% of those sequences were non-productive. Paper-wide results and their limitations: A later analysis found that most CMV-associated TCR beta chains appeared HLA-restricted, with HLA associations seemingly driven largely by CMV exposure. Compared with equally common non-associated chains, HLA-associated TCR beta chains in a later analysis were more clonally expanded and had lower generation probabilities. In both the original and validation cohorts, the classifier was reported to diagnose cytomegalovirus status with high specificity and sensitivity. Only TCR beta chains were sequenced in this cohort, and the absence of alpha or paired-chain data limited detectable features. According to a later genetic analysis, donors in an Asian-associated ancestry cluster had fewer N-insertions in productive TCRs than the roughly 670-donor mean. CMV serostatus was the only immune exposure information available for the cohort. According to the authors, the approach could potentially be generalized to other disease states and immunological phenotypes. Linkage disequilibrium might explain the correlated functional status among segregating V segments, but an unknown experimental factor could not be excluded. A further reported finding was that TCR beta sequences accurately predicted the HLA-A and HLA-B alleles for most subjects in the first cohort. In vitro tests confirmed that a few of the cytomegalovirus-associated TCR beta chains recognize cytomegalovirus antigens. Roughly uniform sequencing depth across donors was assumed in presence/absence analyses, although this assumption may not hold. According to a later analysis, parvovirus B19, influenza, CMV and Epstein-Barr virus appeared linked to several top co-occurrence clusters. A cluster of highly shared sequence variants was judged likely to be a technical artifact of the sequencing pipeline. In a later analysis, the rate of TCR association differed among HLA loci, with DRB1 alleles having the most associated TCRs and HLA-C alleles having the fewest. The earlier analysis of some 560 of the donors excluded over 15 rarely observed V segments, including chromosome 9 orphons, because counts were too low. Most TCR sequences were seen in very few donors, while some public TCRs were found in many individuals. A later genetic analysis associated a missense DCLRE1C variant with V-gene and J-gene trimming of TCR beta chains, and an independent cohort replicated the association. HLA typing was unavailable for some donors at each locus, so association tests used only the typed subset. A later analysis associated approximately 17,000 TCR beta sequences with specific HLA alleles at a false discovery rate of 0.05. An earlier analysis of approximately 590 of the donors showed that most TCR beta V segments appeared in productive rearrangements either about 87% or about 30% of the time, which broadly matched IMGT annotations. The 87-base-pair reads could not distinguish some IMGT-functional V segments, including TRBV6-2 and TRBV6-3, so those segments were excluded. The study gave a list of 150 to 200 TCR beta chains associated with cytomegalovirus. When HLA alleles, especially DR and DQ, strongly co-occurred, attributing TCR associations to individual alleles was difficult.

Remarks on this clone: Its antigen target is currently unknown. Base quality data are lacking; no much larger clone is found one base away.

Deletion took 1 base off V and 3 bases off J, with a span of 10 bases between the germline ends. The germline V gene provides CDR1 SGHVS and CDR2 FNYEAQ. The CDR3 holds 14 amino acids from the cysteine to the phenylalanine. Of all the DNA, just the CDR3 is kept, 42 bases in frame from base 1. Libraries were prepared through the immunoSEQ multiplex PCR assay. For the multiplex PCR, a mixture combining 60 forward primers for TCR Vbeta segments and 13 reverse primers for TCR Jbeta segments was used. A multiplex PCR assay on genomic DNA amplified the CDR3 region of rearranged TCR beta genes. Amplified TCR beta libraries were sequenced as 87-base-pair reads on the Illumina HiSeq System. Per the source publication's procedure: A later analysis counted tens of millions of unique TCR beta chains across the 690 or so repertoires, and 9.5 million to 11 million of these chains were shared by at least two donors. Raw reads were error-corrected and collapsed into unique sequences with a nearest-neighbor algorithm that merged closely related sequences to remove PCR and sequencing errors. To assign V, D and J gene segments, CDR3 sequences were aligned to IMGT reference sequences. For a sequence to be retained, a match of at least six nucleotides was required to both a V gene segment and a J gene segment. Rearrangements were called productive when the CDR3 lacked stop codons and stayed in frame with V and J; all others were non-productive. CDR3 was defined according to IMGT convention as the region running from the second conserved V-encoded cysteine to the conserved J-encoded phenylalanine. In an earlier analysis of more than 550 of the donors, sequences lacking an unambiguous match to a single V gene segment were excluded. In an earlier analysis of approximately 560 of the donors, a V segment was called functional when productive rearrangements were above 56.7%, and segregating when the standard deviation between donors exceeded 5%. A statistical classification framework was developed to diagnose cytomegalovirus status using the catalog of TCR beta chain sequences. In a later analysis, TCR nucleotide sequences were compared against IMGT/GENE-DB human TR gene sequences so that V and J genes could be assigned. In a later analysis, CDR3 sequences and most-parsimonious VDJ recombination scenarios were assigned using the TCRdist pipeline. In a later analysis, each TCR beta chain was defined by its CDR3 amino acid sequence together with its V-gene family, and reads lacking a unique V-gene family were excluded. A later analysis removed 550 to 700 highly shared, low-generation-probability nucleotide sequences to deal with suspected cross-contamination and a sequencing artifact. In a later analysis, a clonal expansion index was calculated for each public chain from normalized within-repertoire ranks of inferred template counts. A later analysis computed generation probabilities with a VDJ recombination model fitted to out-of-frame rearrangements, and checked the results against IGoR. In a later analysis, hypergeometric tests were used to score TCR-TCR, TCR-HLA and TCR-CMV co-occurrence, with a repertoire-size bias correction applied to TCR pairs. In a later analysis, false discovery rates were estimated by permuting HLA or CMV assignments 20 times. In a later analysis, co-occurring TCRs were grouped using DBSCAN, with TCRdist sequence similarity added in when clustering inside HLA-allele-positive subsets. Repertoires with fewer than 30,000 or more than 120,000 public chains were left out of co-occurrence clustering, as were about 5 repertoires with anomalous nucleotide sharing. The immuneACCESS repertoire file appears here via TCRdb, limited to in-frame rearrangements. These files lack a portion of the clones; in checked studies, under half of the deficit traces to unresolved V genes, and the cause of the others is not known. The D gene and trimming were derived from the DNA, and the V and J assignments and clone size from that table. Recorded for this sample are about 120,000 clones; around 76% of them occurred a single time. The top ten clonotypes cover roughly a sixth of the sample.

In total, around 600 healthy bone marrow donors made up the cohort. Cohort members were all nominally healthy when sampled, although unrecorded immune exposures were likely present. The donor was CMV seropositive and was included in the group of some 290 seropositive cohort members. A peripheral blood sample was provided by each donor, and peripheral blood mononuclear cells were used for TCR beta sequencing. The Qiagen DNeasy Blood Extraction Kit was used to extract genomic DNA from the blood cell samples. Source material: PBMCs. The chain was built from TRBV7-6 and TRBJ2-7; TRBD1 is perhaps the D gene, given 5 matching bases. The TCR originated in a man aged 45-65 years in good health and CMV-seropositive. In nucleotide form, the sequence is TGTGCCAGCAGCTTAGATGCAGGACACTACGAGCAGTACTTC. Its translation reads: CASSLDAGHYEQYF.